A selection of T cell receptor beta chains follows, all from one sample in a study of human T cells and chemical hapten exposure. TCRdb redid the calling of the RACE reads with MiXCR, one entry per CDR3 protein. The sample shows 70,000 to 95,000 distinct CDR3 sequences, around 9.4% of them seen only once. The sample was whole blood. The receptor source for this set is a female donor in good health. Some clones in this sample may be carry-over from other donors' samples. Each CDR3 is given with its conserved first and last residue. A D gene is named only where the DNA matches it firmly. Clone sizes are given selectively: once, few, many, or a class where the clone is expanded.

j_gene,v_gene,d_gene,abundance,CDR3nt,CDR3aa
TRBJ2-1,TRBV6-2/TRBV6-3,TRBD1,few,TGTGCCAGCGGGACAGGGGATGAGCAGTTCTTC,CASGTGDEQFF
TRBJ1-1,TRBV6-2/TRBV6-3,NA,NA,TGTGCCAGCAGTTATTGGAAAGAAGCTTTCTTT,CASSYWKEAFF
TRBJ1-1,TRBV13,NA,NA,TGTGCCAGCAGCTTAGATCTAGGAAGTGAAGCTTTCTTT,CASSLDLGSEAFF
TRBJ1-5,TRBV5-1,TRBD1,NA,TGCGCCAGCAGCGAGGGACAGGGCGGGCAGCCCCAGCATTTT,CASSEGQGGQPQHF
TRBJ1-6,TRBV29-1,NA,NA,TGCAGCGCCAGGGAGAGCTCCTATAATTCACCCCTCCACTTT,CSARESSYNSPLHF
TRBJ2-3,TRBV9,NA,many,TGTGCCAGCAGTTCTAGCAAAGGCCCTCAGGTGTGGCAGGATACGCAGTATTTT,CASSSSKGPQVWQDTQYF
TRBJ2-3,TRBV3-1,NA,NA,TGTGCCAGCAGCCAAGACCACACAGATACGCAGTATTTT,CASSQDHTDTQYF
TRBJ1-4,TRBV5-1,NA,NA,TGCGCCAGCAGCTTGGGACAACGTGCAACTAATGAAAAACTGTTTTTT,CASSLGQRATNEKLFF
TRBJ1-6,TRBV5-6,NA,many,TGTGCCAGCAGCTCATTTTCCGAGGCACCCCTCCACTTT,CASSSFSEAPLHF
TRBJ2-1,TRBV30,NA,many,TGTGCCTCTAATTCCGGGACCAACTACAATGAGCAGTTCTTC,CASNSGTNYNEQFF
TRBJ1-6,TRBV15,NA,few,TGTGCCACCAGCCCCGCCGCGGCTTGGAATTCACCCCTCCACTTT,CATSPAAAWNSPLHF
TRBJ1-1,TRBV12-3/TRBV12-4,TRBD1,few,TGTGCCAGCAGCCGGAGACAGGGCTCAGGGAACACTGAAGCTTTCTTT,CASSRRQGSGNTEAFF
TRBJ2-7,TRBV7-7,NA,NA,TGTGCTAGCAGCTCCCGGACAGCCGAACTGCTAAGCTCCTACGAGCAGTACTTC,CASSSRTAELLSSYEQYF
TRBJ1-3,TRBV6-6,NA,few,TGTGCCAGCAGTTACTATAACACAGGGTACTCTGGAAACACCATATATTTT,CASSYYNTGYSGNTIYF
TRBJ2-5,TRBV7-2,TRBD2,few,TGTGCCAGCAGCTCGCCGAGACTAGCGGGGGGTCTAGAGACCCAGTACTTC,CASSSPRLAGGLETQYF
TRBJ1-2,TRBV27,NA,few,TGTGCCAGCAAAATCCGGGACACCTACTATGGCTACACCTTC,CASKIRDTYYGYTF
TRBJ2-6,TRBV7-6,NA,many,TGTGCCAGCAGCCCCCCTGGGGCCAACGTCCTGACTTTC,CASSPPGANVLTF
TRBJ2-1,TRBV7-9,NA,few,TGTGCCAGCAGCCTCGTAGATGAGCAGTTCTTC,CASSLVDEQFF
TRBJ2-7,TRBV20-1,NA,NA,TGCAGTGCTAGAGAGGGAGGAGCAGGGATAACCTCCTACGAGCAGTACTTC,CSAREGGAGITSYEQYF
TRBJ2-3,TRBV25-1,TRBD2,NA,TGTGCCAGCAGTGGAAGACTAGCGGGTTCCACAGATACGCAGTATTTT,CASSGRLAGSTDTQYF
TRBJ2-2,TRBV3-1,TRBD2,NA,TGTGCCAGCAGCCAAGAAAGCCTGCTAGCGGATAACACCGGGGAGCTGTTTTTT,CASSQESLLADNTGELFF
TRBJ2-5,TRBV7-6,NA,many,TGTGCCAGCAGCCTGCAATTCAGTTCAGAGACCCAGTACTTC,CASSLQFSSETQYF
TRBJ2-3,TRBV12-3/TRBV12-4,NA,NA,TGTGCCAGTAGAGGGTCCAGCACAGATACGCAGTATTTT,CASRGSSTDTQYF
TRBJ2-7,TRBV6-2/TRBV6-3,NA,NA,TGTGCCAGCAGTCAAGGGAGCGGTCGAGCGAACAGCCACGAGCAGTACTTC,CASSQGSGRANSHEQYF
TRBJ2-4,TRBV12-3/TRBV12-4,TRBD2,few,TGTGCCAGCAGTTTAACCCCCCTCCGGGGGGGGGATGTGAGAAACATTCAGTACTTC,CASSLTPLRGGDVRNIQYF
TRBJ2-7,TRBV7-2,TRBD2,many,TGTGCCAGCAGCTTAACTTTTTCTAGCGGGGGCCGAGCGGGGGGCGAGCAGTACTTC,CASSLTFSSGGRAGGEQYF
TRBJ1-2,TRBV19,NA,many,TGTGCCAGTAGTGCCCCGGGGACGGCGGAAAACTACACCTTC,CASSAPGTAENYTF
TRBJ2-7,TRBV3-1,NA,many,TGTGCCAGCAGCCAAAAGTATGACCTCAGCGAGCAGTACTTC,CASSQKYDLSEQYF
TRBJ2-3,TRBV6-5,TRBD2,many,TGTGCCAGCAGCCCTGGACTAGCGGGGCCTCTCAACACAGATACGCAGTATTTT,CASSPGLAGPLNTDTQYF